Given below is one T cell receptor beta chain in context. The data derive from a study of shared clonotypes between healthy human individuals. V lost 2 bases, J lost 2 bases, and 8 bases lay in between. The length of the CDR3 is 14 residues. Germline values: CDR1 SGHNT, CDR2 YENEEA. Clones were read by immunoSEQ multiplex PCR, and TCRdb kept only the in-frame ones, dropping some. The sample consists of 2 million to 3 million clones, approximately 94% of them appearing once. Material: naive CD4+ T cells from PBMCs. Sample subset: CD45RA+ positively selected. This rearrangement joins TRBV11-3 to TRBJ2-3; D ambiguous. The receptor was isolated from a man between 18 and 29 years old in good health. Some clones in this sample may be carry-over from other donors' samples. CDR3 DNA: TGTGCCAGCAGCTTAAAATCGAACACAGATACGCAGTATTTT. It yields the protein CASSLKSNTDTQYF.